This record concerns one T cell receptor beta chain sequence. Its antigen is not yet known. No base-level quality is on record; no much larger clone is a single base apart. These data are taken from a study of cytomegalovirus exposure and HLA in healthy donors (TCRdb year 2017). At the level of the whole study: An earlier analysis of about 530 of the donors reported approximately 260 Gb of sequence data and around 120 million unique TCR beta sequences obtained from approximately 180 million T cells. An early release covering roughly 600 HLA-typed donors comprised about 310 gigabases of sequencing data and approximately 85 million unique TCR sequences. The genetic ancestry cluster associated with self-reported Caucasian donors included over 65% of the 398 genotyped donors. The aim of the study was to test whether cataloging public T cell receptors could identify signatures of past pathogen exposure. The study profiled the T cell repertoires of hundreds of subjects by immunosequencing and related them to cytomegalovirus serostatus. A separate validation cohort of roughly 120 different subjects was used in addition to the roughly 720-subject first cohort. The study combined high-throughput TCR immunosequencing, statistical association of individual TCRs with disease status, and machine learning to predict cytomegalovirus infection status. In a later analysis, previously published TCR beta repertoires from 600 to 850 donors were re-analyzed and high-resolution HLA genotyping was added so that TCR occurrence patterns could be studied. The later analysis used no new phenotypic data to find candidate immune exposures, relying instead on TCR beta sequences and their occurrence across donors. An earlier analysis of several hundred of the donors applied high-throughput TCR beta sequencing to assess whether each TCR beta V gene segment acted as functional or pseudogenic. Donor age, sex, ethnicity and CMV serostatus were compiled alongside the repertoire data. A later genetic analysis took genome-wide SNP genotypes for about 55% of the roughly 700 donors and used that subset as a discovery cohort. All discovery cohort repertoires had been generated using a single sequencing platform. Class I and class II HLA loci were covered by the typing at four-digit resolution. The number of donors typed differed by locus, with about 620-630 for A, B, C, DRB1 and DQB1, 522 for DQA1, 600 to 610 for DPA1, and around 460 for DPB1. Several DR-DQ haplotypes were handled as single units for association and clustering because linkage in the cohort was strong. On average, 235,054 unique TCR beta nucleotide sequences were sequenced per donor among a few hundred genotyped donors of the cohort, with 15% to 20% of those sequences being non-productive.

What the research found in general, with its limitations: For the cohort, immune exposure information was limited to CMV serostatus. HLA typing was unavailable for some donors at each locus, so association tests used only the typed subset. A further reported finding was that TCR beta sequences accurately predicted the HLA-A and HLA-B alleles for most subjects in the first cohort. In the study, about 150 TCR beta chains were listed as associated with cytomegalovirus. The authors suggested that the approach could potentially be generalized to other disease states and immunological phenotypes. In an earlier analysis of approximately 590 of the donors, most TCR beta V segments were observed in productive rearrangements about 87% or about 30% of the time, broadly matching IMGT annotations. Only TCR beta chains were sequenced in this cohort, and the absence of alpha or paired-chain data limited detectable features. A group of highly shared sequence variants was considered likely to be a technical artifact of the sequencing pipeline. Specific HLA alleles were associated with 15,000 to 20,000 TCR beta sequences at a false discovery rate of 0.05 in a later analysis. A later genetic analysis associated a missense DCLRE1C variant with V-gene and J-gene trimming of TCR beta chains, and an independent cohort replicated the association. Several of the top co-occurrence clusters appeared to be linked to parvovirus B19, influenza, CMV and Epstein-Barr virus, according to a later analysis. The classifier was reported to diagnose cytomegalovirus status with high specificity and sensitivity in both the original and validation cohorts. Compared with equally common non-associated chains, HLA-associated TCR beta chains in a later analysis were more clonally expanded and had lower generation probabilities. Because counts were too low, some 17 rarely observed V segments, including chromosome 9 orphons, were left out of the earlier analysis of 587 of the donors. In vitro tests confirmed that a few of the cytomegalovirus-associated TCR beta chains recognize cytomegalovirus antigens. A later analysis found that TCR association rates varied across HLA loci, with DRB1 alleles showing the most associated TCRs and HLA-C alleles the fewest. When HLA alleles, especially DR and DQ, strongly co-occurred, TCR associations were difficult to assign to individual alleles. While some public TCRs were present in many individuals, most TCR sequences turned up only very rarely across donors. The 87-base-pair reads could not distinguish some IMGT-functional V segments, including TRBV6-2 and TRBV6-3, so those segments were excluded. A later analysis found that most CMV-associated TCR beta chains appeared HLA-restricted, with HLA associations seemingly driven largely by CMV exposure. Linkage disequilibrium might explain the correlated functional status among segregating V segments, but an unknown experimental factor could not be excluded. Compared with the roughly 700-donor mean, donors in an Asian-associated ancestry cluster had fewer N-insertions in productive TCRs, according to a later genetic analysis. Presence/absence analyses assumed roughly uniform sequencing depth across donors, an assumption that may not hold.

The cohort consisted of 600 or so healthy bone marrow donors. At the time of sampling, every cohort member was nominally healthy, though immune exposures that went unrecorded were likely present. The donor was CMV seropositive and belonged to the group of about 290 seropositive cohort members. Each donor provided a peripheral blood sample, and peripheral blood mononuclear cells were used for TCR beta sequencing. The Qiagen DNeasy Blood Extraction Kit was used to extract genomic DNA from the blood cell samples. For CDR1 and CDR2, the germline V gene lists SGHTA and FQGNSA. V is shortened by 0 bases, J by 3 bases, and the region joining them spans 9 bases. The CDR3 has 14 amino acids, counting the end cysteine and phenylalanine. The read is trimmed to its CDR3 DNA, 42 bases read in frame from base 1. The library was built by means of the immunoSEQ multiplex PCR assay. A mixture of 60 forward primers for TCR Vbeta segments and 13 reverse primers for TCR Jbeta segments was used in the multiplex PCR. The CDR3 region of rearranged TCR beta genes was amplified from genomic DNA with a multiplex PCR assay. On the Illumina HiSeq System, the amplified TCR beta libraries were sequenced as 87-base-pair reads. The original pipeline was this. A later analysis counted about 76 million unique TCR beta chains across the 650 to 700 repertoires, and some 11 million of these chains were shared by at least two donors. To remove PCR and sequencing errors, raw reads were error-corrected and collapsed into unique sequences using a nearest-neighbor algorithm that merged closely related sequences. To assign V, D and J gene segments, CDR3 sequences were aligned to IMGT reference sequences. Each retained sequence needed at least a six-nucleotide match to both a V gene segment and a J gene segment. A rearrangement was called productive if the CDR3 had no stop codons and remained in frame with V and J, and every other rearrangement was called non-productive. Following IMGT convention, CDR3 was defined as the stretch from the second conserved V-encoded cysteine to the conserved J-encoded phenylalanine. In an earlier analysis of 500 to 650 of the donors, sequences lacking an unambiguous match to a single V gene segment were excluded. An earlier analysis of a few hundred of the donors classified V segments as functional when productive rearrangements were above 56.7% and as segregating when the standard deviation between donors was above 5%. A statistical classification framework was built to diagnose cytomegalovirus status from the catalog of TCR beta chain sequences. In a later analysis, V and J genes were assigned by comparing TCR nucleotide sequences against IMGT/GENE-DB human TR gene sequences. The TCRdist pipeline was used in a later analysis to assign CDR3 sequences and most-parsimonious VDJ recombination scenarios. In a later analysis, each TCR beta chain was defined by its CDR3 amino acid sequence together with its V-gene family, and reads lacking a unique V-gene family were excluded. To address suspected cross-contamination and a sequencing artifact, a later analysis removed 450 to 700 highly shared, low-generation-probability nucleotide sequences. A later analysis calculated a clonal expansion index for each public chain from normalized within-repertoire ranks of inferred template counts. Generation probabilities in a later analysis came from a VDJ recombination model fitted to out-of-frame rearrangements, and those results were checked against IGoR. Hypergeometric tests were used in a later analysis to score TCR-TCR, TCR-HLA and TCR-CMV co-occurrence, with a repertoire-size bias correction applied to the TCR pairs. False discovery rates were estimated in a later analysis by permuting HLA or CMV assignments 20 times. In a later analysis, co-occurring TCRs were grouped using DBSCAN, with TCRdist sequence similarity added in when clustering inside HLA-allele-positive subsets. For co-occurrence clustering, repertoires with fewer than 30,000 or more than 120,000 public chains were excluded, along with 5 or 6 repertoires with anomalous nucleotide sharing. As stored in TCRdb, this immuneACCESS dataset retains in-frame rearrangements with V and J assigned. A fraction of the clones does not appear; measured against another copy, unresolved V genes explain less than half of the discrepancy, and the remainder lacks a known reason. The V and J calls and clone size come from that table; D and trimming were worked out from the DNA. Counted in this sample were 100,000 to 150,000 clones; around two thirds of them appeared once. Approximately 8.2% of the sample lies in the top ten.

The TCR sequence derives from a woman in her thirties or forties in good health and CMV-seropositive. The chain is encoded by TRBV7-2 joined to TRBJ2-7; tentative D gene TRBD2, with 5 bases matching. Sequenced material: PBMCs. DNA sequence: TGTGCCAGCAGCTTAGCGCTCGGGGTCTACGAGCAGTACTTC. Translated, it reads CASSLALGVYEQYF.